The rows below give T cell receptor beta chains drawn from one sample of a study of T cells after yellow fever vaccination. TCRdb re-derived calls from the 5' RACE reads in MiXCR, one entry per CDR3 protein. Altogether just under 600,000 distinct CDR3 sequences are present, roughly 14% being singletons, with the ten largest covering about an eighth. The sample here was PBMCs, taken on the day of the yellow fever booster vaccination. The receptors come from a man younger than 45 who received the YFV17D yellow fever vaccine. Each CDR3 is given with its conserved first and last residue. The D gene is left open where the match is weak. A clone size is listed for some rows: how often the clone was seen (once, few, many), or a class if it is expanded.

>few|TRBV9|TRBJ2-1|TRBD2
CASSVDTSGRKGNEQFF
TGTGCCAGCAGCGTAGACACTAGCGGGAGGAAGGGAAATGAGCAGTTCTTC
>many|TRBV3-1|TRBJ1-1|NA
CASSPDGETEAFF
TGTGCCAGCAGCCCGGACGGGGAGACTGAAGCTTTCTTT
>NA|TRBV15|TRBJ2-3|TRBD2
CATSRDWRREGRTDTQYF
TGTGCCACCAGCAGAGATTGGCGGCGGGAGGGACGCACAGATACGCAGTATTTT
>NA|TRBV28|TRBJ2-5|TRBD2
CASSSLAGGLPQETQYF
TGTGCCAGCAGCTCCCTAGCGGGAGGGCTCCCCCAAGAGACCCAGTACTTC
>few|TRBV29-1|TRBJ1-1|TRBD1
CSVALPGQGATEAFF
TGCAGCGTTGCCCTCCCGGGACAGGGGGCGACTGAAGCTTTCTTT
>NA|TRBV27|TRBJ1-2|NA
CASSLRAGGGYTF
TGTGCCAGCAGTTTAAGGGCCGGAGGAGGCTACACCTTC
>few|TRBV18|TRBJ2-2|NA
CATSWRDTGELFF
TGTGCCACCTCATGGCGCGACACCGGGGAGCTGTTTTTT
>NA|TRBV12-3/TRBV12-4|TRBJ2-1|NA
CASSHVLQSSYNEQFF
TGTGCCAGCAGTCATGTACTGCAGAGCTCCTACAATGAGCAGTTCTTC
>NA|TRBV6-1|TRBJ2-3|NA
CASRLSGSVGTDTQYF
TGTGCCAGCCGCCTCTCCGGGAGTGTGGGCACAGATACGCAGTATTTT
>NA|TRBV7-8|TRBJ1-4|TRBD1
CASSLVGGTGPEKLFF
TGTGCCAGCAGCTTAGTTGGCGGGACAGGGCCGGAAAAACTGTTTTTT
>NA|TRBV18|TRBJ2-5|NA
CASSPTPDRPPETQYF
TGTGCCAGCTCACCAACCCCCGACAGACCGCCAGAGACCCAGTACTTC
>NA|TRBV9|TRBJ1-2|NA
CASSYGVPPDYGYTF
TGTGCCAGCAGCTATGGGGTCCCACCCGATTATGGCTACACCTTC
>NA|TRBV15|TRBJ2-1|NA
CATSRVWLPIINEQFF
TGTGCCACCAGCAGAGTGTGGCTACCTATTATCAATGAGCAGTTCTTC
>few|TRBV7-3|TRBJ2-3|TRBD2
CASSPGTSGHSTDTQYF
TGTGCCAGCAGCCCAGGGACTAGCGGGCATAGCACAGATACGCAGTATTTT
>NA|TRBV11-2|TRBJ2-7|NA
CASSANPTGFGSYEQYF
TGTGCCAGCAGCGCAAACCCAACAGGGTTTGGATCCTACGAGCAGTACTTC
>few|TRBV29-1|TRBJ2-7|TRBD1
CSVTGGTLYEQYF
TGCAGCGTCACAGGGGGCACTTTGTACGAGCAGTACTTC
>many|TRBV29-1|TRBJ2-7|NA
CSVGRDPYEQYF
TGCAGCGTTGGGCGGGACCCCTACGAGCAGTACTTC
>NA|TRBV7-9|TRBJ2-5|NA
CASSRTDQGTQYF
TGTGCCAGCAGCCGGACCGATCAAGGAACCCAGTACTTC
>many|TRBV5-1|TRBJ1-3|NA
CASSLDAAGNTIYF
TGCGCCAGCAGCTTGGATGCAGCTGGAAACACCATATATTTT
>many|TRBV5-1|TRBJ2-7|NA
CASSLGDGAYEQYF
TGCGCCAGCAGCTTGGGCGACGGGGCCTACGAGCAGTACTTC
>NA|TRBV7-2|TRBJ2-1|NA
CASSLRGRDYNEQFF
TGTGCCAGCAGCCTCCGGGGGCGTGATTACAATGAGCAGTTCTTC
>NA|TRBV6-5|TRBJ2-7|NA
CASSYRSTRDEQYF
TGTGCCAGCAGTTATCGAAGCACCAGGGACGAGCAGTACTTC
>few|TRBV2|TRBJ1-3|TRBD1
CASTAQGATGNTIYF
TGTGCCAGCACCGCGCAGGGGGCGACTGGAAACACCATATATTTT
>NA|TRBV7-2|TRBJ2-7|TRBD2
CASSPGLEPYEQYF
TGTGCCAGCAGCCCGGGACTAGAGCCCTACGAGCAGTACTTC
>NA|TRBV5-6|TRBJ2-5|NA
CASSRPRGETQYF
TGTGCCAGCAGCAGACCTAGGGGGGAGACCCAGTACTTC
>NA|TRBV27|TRBJ2-7|NA
CASSNQLRIYEQYF
TGTGCCAGCAGCAACCAGCTACGGATCTACGAGCAGTACTTC
>few|TRBV20-1|TRBJ2-1|TRBD2
CSARGSGLSSYNEQFF
TGCAGTGCTAGAGGGTCGGGACTATCCTCCTACAATGAGCAGTTCTTC
>few|TRBV27|TRBJ2-7|NA
CASRMKGDTYEQYF
TGTGCCAGCAGGATGAAGGGTGATACCTACGAGCAGTACTTC
>few|TRBV3-1|TRBJ2-7|TRBD2
CASSPRTSGSTYEQYF
TGTGCCAGCAGTCCCAGGACTAGCGGATCTACCTACGAGCAGTACTTC
>few|TRBV28|TRBJ2-2|TRBD1
CASFDRGAGELFF
TGTGCCAGCTTTGACAGGGGGGCCGGGGAGCTGTTTTTT
>few|TRBV5-5|TRBJ2-2|TRBD2
CASHIAGYTGELFF
TGTGCCAGCCACATAGCGGGGTACACCGGGGAGCTGTTTTTT
>NA|TRBV19|TRBJ1-1|NA
CASSTQLNTEAFF
TGTGCCAGTAGTACCCAGTTGAACACTGAAGCTTTCTTT
>NA|TRBV5-6|TRBJ2-7|NA
CANPGASIYEQYF
TGTGCCAACCCGGGAGCCAGCATTTACGAGCAGTACTTC
>few|TRBV7-2|TRBJ1-4|NA
CASRLSPTNEKLFF
TGTGCCAGCCGTCTGTCACCTACTAATGAAAAACTGTTTTTT
>NA|TRBV14|TRBJ1-2|NA
CASSQQREGYGYTF
TGTGCCAGCAGCCAGCAAAGGGAAGGCTATGGCTACACCTTC
>NA|TRBV7-2|TRBJ2-2|NA
CASSFQIGTGELFF
TGTGCCAGCAGCTTCCAAATTGGAACCGGGGAGCTGTTTTTT
>few|TRBV30|TRBJ2-7|NA
CAWTRGGSSYEQYF
TGTGCCTGGACCCGGGGTGGGAGCTCCTACGAGCAGTACTTC
>few|TRBV6-5|TRBJ2-7|TRBD2
CASSYTETSGLPYEQYF
TGTGCCAGCAGTTACACTGAGACTAGCGGACTTCCCTACGAGCAGTACTTC
>few|TRBV29-1|TRBJ1-2|NA
CSSTGNTYGYTF
TGCAGCTCCACGGGAAACACCTATGGCTACACCTTC
>NA|TRBV3-1|TRBJ2-3|TRBD2
CASSHPLAGVADTQYF
TGTGCCAGCAGCCACCCACTAGCGGGAGTGGCAGATACGCAGTATTTT
>NA|TRBV25-1|TRBJ2-7|TRBD1
CASSGKSGTVTYEQYF
TGTGCCAGCAGTGGGAAGTCTGGGACAGTGACCTACGAGCAGTACTTC
>NA|TRBV5-5|TRBJ2-5|NA
CASSLQHTQETQYF
TGTGCCAGCAGCTTACAGCATACTCAGGAGACCCAGTACTTC
>NA|TRBV5-6|TRBJ2-5|TRBD1
CASSLEQGIQETQYF
TGTGCCAGCAGCTTGGAACAGGGGATCCAAGAGACCCAGTACTTC
>NA|TRBV12-3/TRBV12-4|TRBJ1-6|NA
CASSLQGGFNSPLHF
TGTGCCAGCAGTTTACAGGGTGGCTTTAATTCACCCCTCCACTTT
>NA|TRBV20-1|TRBJ2-1|NA
CSASGSLGQRFEQFF
TGCAGTGCTTCGGGTTCCCTGGGGCAACGTTTTGAGCAGTTCTTC
>NA|TRBV20-1|TRBJ2-7|NA
CSASTGHEQYF
TGCAGTGCTAGTACAGGGCACGAGCAGTACTTC